This TCR beta chain was documented in a study of OX40 agonist ivuxolimab in advanced cancers. The CDR3 length is 13 residues. V was clipped by 5 bases and J by 1 base, with 10 bases between them. Germline V gives CDR1 SGHRS, CDR2 YFSETQ. Only in-frame clones appear in the TCRdb table, and some are missing; sequencing was by immunoSEQ multiplex PCR. Seen here are 80,000 to 100,000 clones, roughly 84% observed once, and the top ten hold approximately 0.29%. The specimen comprised CD4+ or CD8+ T cells sorted from blood, sampled in a trial of the OX40 agonist ivuxolimab. The chain is built from TRBV5-1 and TRBJ2-7; D gene unclear. This TCR derives from an adult with an advanced solid tumor such as melanoma, head and neck, liver or kidney cancer. DNA of the CDR3: TGCGCCAGCAGTCTCGACATTTCCTACGAGCAGTACTTC. This encodes CASSLDISYEQYF.